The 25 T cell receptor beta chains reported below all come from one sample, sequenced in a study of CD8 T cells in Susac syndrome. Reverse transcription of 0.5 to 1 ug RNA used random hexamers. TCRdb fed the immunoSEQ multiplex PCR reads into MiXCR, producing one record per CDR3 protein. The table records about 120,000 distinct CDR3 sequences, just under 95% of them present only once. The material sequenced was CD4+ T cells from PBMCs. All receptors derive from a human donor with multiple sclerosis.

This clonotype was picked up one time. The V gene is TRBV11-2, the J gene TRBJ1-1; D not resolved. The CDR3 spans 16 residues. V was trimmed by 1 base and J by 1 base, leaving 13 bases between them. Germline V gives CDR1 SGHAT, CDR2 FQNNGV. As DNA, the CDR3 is TGTGCCAGCAGCTTAGTTGCTTCTGGTAGGAACACTGAAGCTTTCTTT. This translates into CASSLVASGRNTEAFF.

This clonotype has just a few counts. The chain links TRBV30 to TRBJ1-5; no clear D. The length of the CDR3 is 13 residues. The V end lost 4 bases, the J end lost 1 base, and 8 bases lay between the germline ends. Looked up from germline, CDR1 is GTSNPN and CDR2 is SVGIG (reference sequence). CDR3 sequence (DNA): TGTGCCTGGAACCCAGGAAGCAATCAGCCCCAGCATTTT. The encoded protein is CAWNPGSNQPQHF.

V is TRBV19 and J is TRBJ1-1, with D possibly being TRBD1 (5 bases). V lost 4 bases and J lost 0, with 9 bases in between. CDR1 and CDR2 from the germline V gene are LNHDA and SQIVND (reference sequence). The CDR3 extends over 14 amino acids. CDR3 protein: CASSSPGLNTEAFF. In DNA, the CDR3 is TGTGCCAGTAGTAGCCCAGGGTTGAACACTGAAGCTTTCTTT.

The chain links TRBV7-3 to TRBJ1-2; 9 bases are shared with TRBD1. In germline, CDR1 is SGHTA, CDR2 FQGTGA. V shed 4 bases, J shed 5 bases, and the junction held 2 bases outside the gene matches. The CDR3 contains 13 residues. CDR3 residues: CASSSGQGYGYTF. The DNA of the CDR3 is TGTGCCAGCAGCTCTGGACAGGGGTATGGCTACACCTTC.

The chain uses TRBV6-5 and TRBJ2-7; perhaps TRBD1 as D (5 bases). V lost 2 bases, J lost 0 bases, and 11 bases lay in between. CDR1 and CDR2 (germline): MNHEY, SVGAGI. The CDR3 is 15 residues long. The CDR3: CASSYDSWSSYEQYF. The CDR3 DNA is TGTGCCAGCAGTTACGACAGTTGGAGCTCCTACGAGCAGTACTTC.

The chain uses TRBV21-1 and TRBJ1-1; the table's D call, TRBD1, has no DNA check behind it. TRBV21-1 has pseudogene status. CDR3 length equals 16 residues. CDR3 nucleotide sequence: TGTGCCAGCAGCCCGGGGGCTCCCCCTTTGAACACTGAAGCTTTCTTT. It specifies CASSPGAPPLNTEAFF.

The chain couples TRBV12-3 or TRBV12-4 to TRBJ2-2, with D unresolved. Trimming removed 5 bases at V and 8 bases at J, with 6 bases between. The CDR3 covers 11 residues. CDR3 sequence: CASSPLGELFF. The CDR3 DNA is TGTGCCAGCAGTCCCTTAGGGGAGCTGTTTTTT.

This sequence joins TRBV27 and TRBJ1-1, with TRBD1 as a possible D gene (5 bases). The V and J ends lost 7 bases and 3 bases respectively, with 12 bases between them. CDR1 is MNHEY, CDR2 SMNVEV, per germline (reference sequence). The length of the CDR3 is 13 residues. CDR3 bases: TGTGCCAGCACAGGGCTCGCGGACACTGAAGCTTTCTTT. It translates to CASTGLADTEAFF.

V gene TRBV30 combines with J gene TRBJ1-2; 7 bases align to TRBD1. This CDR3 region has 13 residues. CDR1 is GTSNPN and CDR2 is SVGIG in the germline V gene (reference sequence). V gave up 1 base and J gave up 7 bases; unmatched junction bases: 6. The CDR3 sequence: CAWSGQGYSGYTF. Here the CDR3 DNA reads TGTGCCTGGAGTGGACAGGGATACTCTGGCTACACCTTC.

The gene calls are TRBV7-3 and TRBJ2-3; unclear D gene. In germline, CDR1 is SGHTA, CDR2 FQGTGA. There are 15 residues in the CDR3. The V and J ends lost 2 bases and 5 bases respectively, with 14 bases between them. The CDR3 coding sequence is TGTGCCAGCAGCTTATTGGGAACGCCGAGAGATACGCAGTATTTT. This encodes CASSLLGTPRDTQYF.

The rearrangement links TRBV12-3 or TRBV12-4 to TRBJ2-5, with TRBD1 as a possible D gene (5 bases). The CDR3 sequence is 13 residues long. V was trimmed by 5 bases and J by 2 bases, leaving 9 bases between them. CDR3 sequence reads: CASSDRGQETQYF. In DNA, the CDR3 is TGTGCCAGCAGTGATAGGGGTCAAGAGACCCAGTACTTC.

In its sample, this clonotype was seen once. The chain's CDR3 is CSVARAPNEKLFF. In DNA form, the CDR3 reads TGCAGCGTTGCACGGGCACCTAATGAAAAACTGTTTTTT. The rearrangement joins TRBV29-1 to TRBJ1-4; D gene uncertain. V gave up 4 bases and J gave up 3 bases, with 9 bases separating them. Looked up from germline, CDR1 is SQVTM and CDR2 is ANQGSEA. The CDR3 loop spans 13 amino acids.

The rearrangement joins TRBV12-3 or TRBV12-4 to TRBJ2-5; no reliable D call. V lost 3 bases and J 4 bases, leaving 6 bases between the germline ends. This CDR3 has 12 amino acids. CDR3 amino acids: CASSFNAETQYF. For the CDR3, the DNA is TGTGCCAGCAGTTTTAACGCAGAGACCCAGTACTTC.

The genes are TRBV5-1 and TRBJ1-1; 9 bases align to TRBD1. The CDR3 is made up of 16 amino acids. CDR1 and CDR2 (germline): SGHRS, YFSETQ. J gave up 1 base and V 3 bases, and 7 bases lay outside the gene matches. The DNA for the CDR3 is TGCGCCAGCAGCTCCACAGGGGGCTCAGGGAACACTGAAGCTTTCTTT. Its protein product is CASSSTGGSGNTEAFF.

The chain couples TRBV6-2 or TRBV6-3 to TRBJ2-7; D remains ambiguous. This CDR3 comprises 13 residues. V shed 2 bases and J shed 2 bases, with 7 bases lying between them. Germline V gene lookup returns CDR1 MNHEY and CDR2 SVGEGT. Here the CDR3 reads CASSYTDPYEQYF. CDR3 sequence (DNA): TGTGCCAGCAGTTACACGGACCCCTACGAGCAGTACTTC.

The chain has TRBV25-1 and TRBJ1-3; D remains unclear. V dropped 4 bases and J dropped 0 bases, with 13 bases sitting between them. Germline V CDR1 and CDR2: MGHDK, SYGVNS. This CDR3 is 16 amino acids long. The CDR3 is CASSVHAPLSGNTIYF. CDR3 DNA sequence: TGTGCCAGCAGTGTCCATGCCCCTCTCTCTGGAAACACCATATATTTT.

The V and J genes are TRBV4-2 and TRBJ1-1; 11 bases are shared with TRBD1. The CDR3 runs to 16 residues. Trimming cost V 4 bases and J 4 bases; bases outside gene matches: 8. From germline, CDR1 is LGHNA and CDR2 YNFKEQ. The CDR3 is CASSRFSGTGGTEAFF. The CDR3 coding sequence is TGTGCCAGCAGCCGATTTTCCGGGACAGGGGGCACTGAAGCTTTCTTT.

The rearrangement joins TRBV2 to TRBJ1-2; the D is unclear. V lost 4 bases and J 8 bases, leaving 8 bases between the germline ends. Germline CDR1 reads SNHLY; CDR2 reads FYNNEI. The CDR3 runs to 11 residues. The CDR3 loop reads CASSGTAGYTF. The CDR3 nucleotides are TGTGCCAGCAGTGGAACAGCCGGCTACACCTTC.

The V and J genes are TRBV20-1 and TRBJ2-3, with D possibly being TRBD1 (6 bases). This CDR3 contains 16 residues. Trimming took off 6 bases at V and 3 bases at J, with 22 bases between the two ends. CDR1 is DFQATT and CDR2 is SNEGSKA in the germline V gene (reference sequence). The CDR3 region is CSAETPGQYGTDTQYF. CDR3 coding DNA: TGCAGTGCGGAGACTCCGGGACAATATGGGACAGATACGCAGTATTTT.

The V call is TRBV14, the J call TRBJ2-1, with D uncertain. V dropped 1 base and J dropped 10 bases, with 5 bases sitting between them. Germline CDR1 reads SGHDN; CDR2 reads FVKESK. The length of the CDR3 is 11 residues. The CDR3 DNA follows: TGTGCCAGCAGCCAAGTGTGGGAGCAGTTCTTC. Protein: CASSQVWEQFF. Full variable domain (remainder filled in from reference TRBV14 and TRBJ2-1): EAGVTQFPSHSVIEKGQTVTLRCDPISGHDNLYWYRRVMGKEIKFLLHFVKESKQDESGMPNNRFLAERTGGTYSTLKVQPAELEDSGVYFCASSQVWEQFFGPGTRLTVL.

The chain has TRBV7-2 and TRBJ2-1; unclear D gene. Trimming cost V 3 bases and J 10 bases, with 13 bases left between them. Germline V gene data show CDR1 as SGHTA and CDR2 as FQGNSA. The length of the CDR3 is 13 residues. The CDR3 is CASSFVHGLEQFF. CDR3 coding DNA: TGTGCCAGCAGCTTTGTACACGGGTTGGAGCAGTTCTTC.

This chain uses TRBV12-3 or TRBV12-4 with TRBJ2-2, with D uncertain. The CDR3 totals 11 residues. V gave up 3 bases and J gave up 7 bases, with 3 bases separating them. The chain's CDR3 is CASSLFGELFF. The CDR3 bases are TGTGCCAGCAGTTTGTTCGGGGAGCTGTTTTTT.

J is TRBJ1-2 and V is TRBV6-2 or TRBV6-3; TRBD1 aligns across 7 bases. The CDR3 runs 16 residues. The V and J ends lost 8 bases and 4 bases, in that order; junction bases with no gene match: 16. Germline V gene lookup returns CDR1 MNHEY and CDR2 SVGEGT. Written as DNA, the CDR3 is TGTGCCAGCTCTGCTCTCAACAGGGGACGGGGCTATGGCTACACCTTC. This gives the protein CASSALNRGRGYGYTF.

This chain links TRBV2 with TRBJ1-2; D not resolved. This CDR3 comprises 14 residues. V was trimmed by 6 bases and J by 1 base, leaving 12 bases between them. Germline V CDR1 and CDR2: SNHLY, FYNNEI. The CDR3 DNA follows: TGTGCCAGCAGAGAGGGCAACCTTAACTATGGCTACACCTTC. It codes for CASREGNLNYGYTF.

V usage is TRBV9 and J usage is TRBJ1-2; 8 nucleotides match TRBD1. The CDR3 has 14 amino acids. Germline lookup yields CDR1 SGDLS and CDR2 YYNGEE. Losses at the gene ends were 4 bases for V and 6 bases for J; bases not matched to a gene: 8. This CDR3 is CASSRDDRGHGYTF. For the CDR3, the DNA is TGTGCCAGCAGCCGAGACGACAGGGGACATGGCTACACCTTC. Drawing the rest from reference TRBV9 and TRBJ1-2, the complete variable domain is DSGVTQTPKHLITATGQRVTLRCSPRSGDLSVYWYQQSLDQGLQFLIQYYNGEERAKGNILERFSAQQFPDLHSELNLSSLELGDSALYFCASSRDDRGHGYTFGSGTRLTVV.